This T cell receptor (beta chain) derives from a study of cytomegalovirus exposure and HLA in healthy donors. Findings and limits, study-wide: Despite most TCR sequences being rare, some public TCRs occurred in many donors. When a later analysis compared HLA-associated TCR beta chains with equally common others, the HLA-associated chains turned out to be more clonally expanded and to have lower generation probabilities.

CDR1 is SGHRS, CDR2 YFSETQ, per germline. Germline trimming cut 3 bases from V and 5 bases from J; bases unmatched to any gene: 5. The CDR3 is 15 amino acids. This clone was counted a single time. Its antigen is still unknown. 60 Vbeta and 13 Jbeta primers were used in PCR. Here immunoSEQ multiplex PCR was the method, and the copy in TCRdb shows in-frame clones only, minus some. The repertoire holds some 100,000 clones, with around 84% as singletons. This receptor was obtained from a woman between 40 and 50 years old in good health and CMV-seropositive. The material sequenced was PBMCs. This chain uses TRBV5-1 with TRBJ1-6, with TRBD1 matching 7 bases. DNA for the CDR3: TGCGCCAGCAGCTCCGGGACAGCCGATAATTCACCCCTCCACTTT. It specifies CASSSGTADNSPLHF. Supplemented by reference TRBV5-1 and TRBJ1-6, the full variable domain reads KAGVTQTPRYLIKTRGQQVTLSCSPISGHRSVSWYQQTPGQGLQFLFEYFSETQRNKGNFPGRFSGRQFSNSRSEMNVSTLELGDSALYLCASSSGTADNSPLHFGNGTRLTVT.